This record looks at one TCR beta chain sequence and its context. The entry originates in a study of blood T cell repertoires in COVID-19. Assay: immunoSEQ multiplex PCR; the TCRdb copy retains only in-frame clones and omits some. The sample includes roughly 250,000 clones, approximately 90% of them seen just once. Germline CDR1 SGHNT, CDR2 YYREEE (reference sequence). The CDR3 contains 16 residues. The junction had 3 bases not matched to a gene; V was cut back by 4 bases and J by 0 bases. The V gene is TRBV5-4, the J gene TRBJ1-6; 8 bases line up with TRBD1. This clonotype was sampled from a human donor in a cohort exposed to, infected with or recovered from COVID-19 (not recorded which). The donor label of this sample is uncertain. Sequencing was done on a sample of PBMCs or T cells enriched from blood (not recorded which). CDR3: CASSRDRSSYNSPLHF. The CDR3 DNA reads TGTGCCAGCAGCCGGGACAGGAGCTCCTATAATTCACCCCTCCACTTT.